The entry that follows covers one T cell receptor beta chain sequence. No antigen is known for it. No much larger clone exists at a distance of one base, and base qualities are not known. The immunoSEQ Assay, a bias-controlled multiplex PCR, was used to amplify TCRbeta CDR3 regions from genomic DNA. Per the original workflow: The number of nucleated cells in each sample was estimated by amplification of reference gene primers within the assay. To quantify the absolute abundance of each unique TCRbeta CDR3 rearrangement, sequence reads were collapsed and filtered. For each sample, productive Simpson clonality was calculated as the square root of Simpson's diversity index over productive rearrangements. TCRdb took this table from immuneACCESS and kept in-frame rearrangements with V and J called. Such tables lack part of the clones; where checked against another copy, unresolved V genes explain under half of the gap, and the rest is unexplained. D and trimming were read from the DNA, whereas the V and J calls and clone size are those reported in that table. The sample has some 180,000 clones on record, 84% of them singletons. The biggest ten clones account for roughly 3.2% of the sample.

This record belongs to a study of blood T cell repertoires in COVID-19 (dated by TCRdb to the early 2020s). For context, the study as a whole: Samples from collaborators originated in the United States, Italy and Spain and spanned both the acute and convalescent phases of COVID-19. The material from the prospective study consisted of cDNA or gDNA derived from T cells, B-cell-depleted T cells, or PBMCs. Subjects who had been exposed to COVID-19, were actively infected with it, or had recovered from it provided the deeply sampled blood TCRbeta repertoires that made up the dataset. The repertoires were released in a freely available public database meant as a resource for research on the immune response to SARS-CoV-2. The samples were drawn from the first 160 participants of the ongoing ImmuneRACE study and from over 950 subjects provided by 6 global collaborators. A de-identified subject ID, COVID-19 status, age in years and sex were almost always included in the sample metadata. Where available, HLA class I and class II types were taken from metadata supplied by the sample provider and were not determined by assay-based typing. Overall results and qualifications from the work: Clinical and demographic metadata were provided uncurated, with the amount varying by source and participant.

Participants in the prospective study were enrolled through a virtual design, were aged roughly 18 to 90 years, and lived in approximately 25 United States geographic areas. To assign participants to cohorts, the prospective study relied on clinical history that participants themselves reported in a screening survey and a study questionnaire. A participant counted as exposed if, within 2 weeks of entering the study, that participant had been in contact with someone who had a PCR-confirmed or clinician-diagnosed COVID-19 case. Mobile phlebotomists in the prospective study collected whole blood, serum and a nasopharyngeal or oropharyngeal swab from every participant. Prospective study participants could optionally give additional blood draws and questionnaires over a roughly two-month period. Prospective study blood samples were shipped either frozen or at room temperature before DNA extraction.

The CDR3 starts with the cysteine, ends with the phenylalanine, and has 20 residues. The read is trimmed to its CDR3 DNA, 60 bases read in frame from base 1. The junction shows trimming of 2 bases on V and 0 bases on J, and the gene matches do not reach 14 bases of it. CDR1 and CDR2 are drawn from the germline V gene: SGHRS, YFSETQ. Material: PBMCs or T cells enriched from blood (not recorded which). The chain couples TRBV5-1 to TRBJ1-6; 7 middle bases align to TRBD1. This TCR was sampled from a woman aged 30 to 39 who had been exposed to COVID-19. The nucleotides read TGCGCCAGCAGCTTATCGAGAGGACAGGCTGGTAGCTCCTATAATTCACCCCTCCACTTT. This encodes CASSLSRGQAGSSYNSPLHF. The entire variable domain, with the stretches around the CDR3 drawn from the reference TRBV5-1 and TRBJ1-6 proteins, is KAGVTQTPRYLIKTRGQQVTLSCSPISGHRSVSWYQQTPGQGLQFLFEYFSETQRNKGNFPGRFSGRQFSNSRSEMNVSTLELGDSALYLCASSLSRGQAGSSYNSPLHFGNGTRLTVT.